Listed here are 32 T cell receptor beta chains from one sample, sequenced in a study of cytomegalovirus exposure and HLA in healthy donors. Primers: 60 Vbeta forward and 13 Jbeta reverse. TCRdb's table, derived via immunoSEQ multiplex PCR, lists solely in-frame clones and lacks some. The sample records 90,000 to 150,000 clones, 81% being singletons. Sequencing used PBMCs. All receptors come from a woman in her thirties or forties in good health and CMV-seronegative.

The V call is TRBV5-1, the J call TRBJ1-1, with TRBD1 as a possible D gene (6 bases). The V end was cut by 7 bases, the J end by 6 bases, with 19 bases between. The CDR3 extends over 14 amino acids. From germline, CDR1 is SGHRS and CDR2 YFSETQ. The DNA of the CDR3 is TGCGCCAGCGCCCTTTTAGACAGGAGCTCTGAAGCTTTCTTT. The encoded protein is CASALLDRSSEAFF.

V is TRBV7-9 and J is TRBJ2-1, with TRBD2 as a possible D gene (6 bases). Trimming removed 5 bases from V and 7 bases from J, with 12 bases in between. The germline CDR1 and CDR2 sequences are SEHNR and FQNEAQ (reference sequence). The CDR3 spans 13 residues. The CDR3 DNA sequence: TGTGCCAGCAGCCGCCCGGCGGGGAATGAGCAGTTCTTC. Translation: CASSRPAGNEQFF. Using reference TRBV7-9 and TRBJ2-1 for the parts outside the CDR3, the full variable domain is DTGVSQNPRHKITKRGQNVTFRCDPISEHNRLYWYRQTLGQGPEFLTYFQNEAQLEKSRLLSDRFSAERPKGSFSTLEIQRTEQGDSAMYLCASSRPAGNEQFFGPGTRLTVL.

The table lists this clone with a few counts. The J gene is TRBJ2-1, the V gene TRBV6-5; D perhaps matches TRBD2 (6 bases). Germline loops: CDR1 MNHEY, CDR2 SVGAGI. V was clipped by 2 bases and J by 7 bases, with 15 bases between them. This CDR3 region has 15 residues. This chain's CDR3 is CASSYVGGSWNEQFF. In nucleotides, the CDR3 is TGTGCCAGCAGTTACGTGGGAGGATCATGGAATGAGCAGTTCTTC.

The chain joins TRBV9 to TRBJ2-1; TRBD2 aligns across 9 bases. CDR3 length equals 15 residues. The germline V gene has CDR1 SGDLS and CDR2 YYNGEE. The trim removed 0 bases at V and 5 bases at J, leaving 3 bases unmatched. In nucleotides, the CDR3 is TGTGCCAGCAGCGTAGGACTAGCGGTCCACAATGAGCAGTTCTTC. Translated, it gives CASSVGLAVHNEQFF.

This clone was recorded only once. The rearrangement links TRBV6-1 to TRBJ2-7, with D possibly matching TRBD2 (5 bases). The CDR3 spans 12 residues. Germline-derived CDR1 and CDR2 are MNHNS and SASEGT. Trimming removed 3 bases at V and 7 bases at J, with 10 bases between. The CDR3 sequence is CASSDPPGEQYF. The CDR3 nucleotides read TGTGCCAGCAGTGACCCCCCGGGGGAGCAGTACTTC.

CDR3 protein: CASSPDWDRGGYEQYF. CDR3 bases: TGTGCCAGCTCACCAGATTGGGACAGGGGGGGGTACGAGCAGTACTTC. The chain has TRBV18 and TRBJ2-7; 11 bases match TRBD1. Germline V gives CDR1 KGHSH, CDR2 LQKENI. The CDR3 is 16 amino acids. The V gene end was trimmed by 2 bases and the J gene end by 4 bases; junction bases not matched to a gene: 7.

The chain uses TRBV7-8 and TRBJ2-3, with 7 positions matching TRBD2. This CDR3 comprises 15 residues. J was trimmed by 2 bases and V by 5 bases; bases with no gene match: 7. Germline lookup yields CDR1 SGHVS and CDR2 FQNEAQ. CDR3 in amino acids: CASSAAGRYTDTQYF. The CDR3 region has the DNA TGTGCCAGCAGCGCAGCGGGGAGGTACACAGATACGCAGTATTTT.

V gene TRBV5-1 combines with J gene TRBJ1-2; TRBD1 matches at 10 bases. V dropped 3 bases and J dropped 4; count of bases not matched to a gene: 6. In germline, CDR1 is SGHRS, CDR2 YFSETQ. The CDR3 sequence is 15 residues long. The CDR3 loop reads CASSWPGTGAYGYTF. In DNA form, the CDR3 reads TGCGCCAGCAGCTGGCCCGGGACAGGGGCCTATGGCTACACCTTC. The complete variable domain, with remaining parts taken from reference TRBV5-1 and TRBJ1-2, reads KAGVTQTPRYLIKTRGQQVTLSCSPISGHRSVSWYQQTPGQGLQFLFEYFSETQRNKGNFPGRFSGRQFSNSRSEMNVSTLELGDSALYLCASSWPGTGAYGYTFGSGTRLTVV.

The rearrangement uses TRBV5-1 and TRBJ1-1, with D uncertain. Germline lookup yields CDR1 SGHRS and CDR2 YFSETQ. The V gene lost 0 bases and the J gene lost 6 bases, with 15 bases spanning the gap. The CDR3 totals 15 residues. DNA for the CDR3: TGCGCCAGCAGCTTGGTGGCTTCGTTCTCTGCTGAAGCTTTCTTT. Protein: CASSLVASFSAEAFF.

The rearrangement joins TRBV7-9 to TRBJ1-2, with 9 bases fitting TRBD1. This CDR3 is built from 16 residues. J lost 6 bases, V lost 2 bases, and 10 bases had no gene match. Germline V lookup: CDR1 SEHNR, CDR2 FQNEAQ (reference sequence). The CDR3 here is CASSLWDREAMNGYTF. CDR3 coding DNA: TGTGCCAGCAGCTTATGGGACAGGGAAGCCATGAATGGCTACACCTTC.

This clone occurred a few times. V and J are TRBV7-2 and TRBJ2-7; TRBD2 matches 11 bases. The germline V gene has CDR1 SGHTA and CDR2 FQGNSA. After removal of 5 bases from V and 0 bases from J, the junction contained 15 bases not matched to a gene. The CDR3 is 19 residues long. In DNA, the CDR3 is TGTGCCAGCAGCCCAGGGACTAGCGGACACAGGGGACCCTCCTACGAGCAGTACTTC. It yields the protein CASSPGTSGHRGPSYEQYF.

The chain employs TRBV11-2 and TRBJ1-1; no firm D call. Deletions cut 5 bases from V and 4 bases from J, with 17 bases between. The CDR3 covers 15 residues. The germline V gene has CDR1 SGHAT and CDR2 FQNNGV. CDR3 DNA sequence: TGTGCCAGCAGCCGAGGGCAGGCCGCGGGCACTGAAGCTTTCTTT. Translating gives CASSRGQAAGTEAFF.

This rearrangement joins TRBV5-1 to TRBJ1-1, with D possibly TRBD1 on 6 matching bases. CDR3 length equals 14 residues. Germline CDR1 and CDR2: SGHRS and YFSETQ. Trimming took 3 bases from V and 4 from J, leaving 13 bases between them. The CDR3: CASSSAGARTEAFF. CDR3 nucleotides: TGCGCCAGCAGCTCCGCGGGGGCGCGCACTGAAGCTTTCTTT.

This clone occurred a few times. The CDR3 DNA follows: TGTGCCAGCAGTTACTCATGGGGCTCCGAGCAGTACTTC. It translates to CASSYSWGSEQYF. This rearrangement joins TRBV6-5 to TRBJ2-7; TRBD1 might be the D (5 bases). CDR1 and CDR2 from the germline V gene are MNHEY and SVGAGI. The V end was cut by 0 bases, the J end by 6 bases, with 9 bases between. This CDR3 contains 13 residues.

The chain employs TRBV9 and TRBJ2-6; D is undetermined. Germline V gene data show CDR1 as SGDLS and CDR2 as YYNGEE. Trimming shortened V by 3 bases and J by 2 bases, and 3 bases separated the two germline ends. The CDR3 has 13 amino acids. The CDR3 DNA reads TGTGCCAGCAGCGCTACTGGGGCCAACGTCCTGACTTTC. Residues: CASSATGANVLTF. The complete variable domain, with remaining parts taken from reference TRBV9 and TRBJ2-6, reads DSGVTQTPKHLITATGQRVTLRCSPRSGDLSVYWYQQSLDQGLQFLIQYYNGEERAKGNILERFSAQQFPDLHSELNLSSLELGDSALYFCASSATGANVLTFGAGSRLTVL.

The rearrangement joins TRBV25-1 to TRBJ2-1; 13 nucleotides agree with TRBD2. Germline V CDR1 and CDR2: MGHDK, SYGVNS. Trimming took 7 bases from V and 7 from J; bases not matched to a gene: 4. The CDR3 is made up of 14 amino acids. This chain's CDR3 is CASTTGLAGNEQFF. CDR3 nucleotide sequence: TGTGCCAGCACTACGGGACTAGCGGGAAATGAGCAGTTCTTC.

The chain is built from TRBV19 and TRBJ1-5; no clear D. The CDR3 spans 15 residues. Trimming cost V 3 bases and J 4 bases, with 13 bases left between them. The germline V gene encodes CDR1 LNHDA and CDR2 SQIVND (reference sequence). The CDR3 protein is CASSMVEVPNQPQHF. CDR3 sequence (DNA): TGTGCCAGTAGTATGGTTGAGGTCCCGAATCAGCCCCAGCATTTT. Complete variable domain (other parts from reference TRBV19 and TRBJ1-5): DGGITQSPKYLFRKEGQNVTLSCEQNLNHDAMYWYRQDPGQGLRLIYYSQIVNDFQKGDIAEGYSVSREKKESFPLTVTSAQKNPTAFYLCASSMVEVPNQPQHFGDGTRLSIL.

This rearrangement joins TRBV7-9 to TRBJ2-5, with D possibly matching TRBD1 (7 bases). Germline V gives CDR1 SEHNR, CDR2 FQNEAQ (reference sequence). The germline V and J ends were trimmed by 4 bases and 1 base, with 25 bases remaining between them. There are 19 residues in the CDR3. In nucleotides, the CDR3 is TGTGCCAGCAGCTCGACTAGAGGGGGCACGGGGAGCCCCCAAGAGACCCAGTACTTC. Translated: CASSSTRGGTGSPQETQYF.

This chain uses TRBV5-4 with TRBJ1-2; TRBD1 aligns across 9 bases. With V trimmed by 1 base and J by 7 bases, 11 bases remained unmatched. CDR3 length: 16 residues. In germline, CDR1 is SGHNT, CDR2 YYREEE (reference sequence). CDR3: CASSLSLRTGVAGYTF. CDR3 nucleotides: TGTGCCAGCAGCTTGTCGTTGAGGACAGGGGTGGCTGGCTACACCTTC.

The CDR3 reads CASKTETTYEQYF. CDR3 DNA sequence: TGTGCCAGCAAGACAGAAACTACCTACGAGCAGTACTTC. The chain uses TRBV2 and TRBJ2-7, with TRBD1 as a possible D gene (5 bases). CDR1 and CDR2 from the germline V gene are SNHLY and FYNNEI. The CDR3 spans 13 residues. The V end was cut by 7 bases, the J end by 2 bases, with 12 bases between.

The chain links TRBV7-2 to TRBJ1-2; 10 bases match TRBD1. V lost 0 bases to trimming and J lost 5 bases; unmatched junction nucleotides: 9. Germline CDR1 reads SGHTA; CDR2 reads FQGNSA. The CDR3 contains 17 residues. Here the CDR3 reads CASSLASVGTGVYGYTF. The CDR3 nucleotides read TGTGCCAGCAGCTTAGCTTCGGTTGGGACAGGGGTTTATGGCTACACCTTC. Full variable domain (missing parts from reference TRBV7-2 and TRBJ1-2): GAGVSQSPSNKVTEKGKDVELRCDPISGHTALYWYRQSLGQGLEFLIYFQGNSAPDKSGLPSDRFSAERTGGSVSTLTIQRTQQEDSAVYLCASSLASVGTGVYGYTFGSGTRLTVV.

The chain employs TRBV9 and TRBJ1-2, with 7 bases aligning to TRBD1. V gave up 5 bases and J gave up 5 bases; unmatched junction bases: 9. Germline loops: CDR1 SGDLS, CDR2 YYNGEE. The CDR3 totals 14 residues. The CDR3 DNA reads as TGTGCCAGCAGGCGCGCCGGGACAGATTATGGCTACACCTTC. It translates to CASRRAGTDYGYTF.

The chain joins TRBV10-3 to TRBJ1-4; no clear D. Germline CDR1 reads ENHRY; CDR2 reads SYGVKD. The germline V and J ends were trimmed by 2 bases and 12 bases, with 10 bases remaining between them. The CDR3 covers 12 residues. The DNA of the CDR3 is TGTGCCATCAGTGAGGGCGGAAGTGAACTGTTTTTT. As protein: CAISEGGSELFF.

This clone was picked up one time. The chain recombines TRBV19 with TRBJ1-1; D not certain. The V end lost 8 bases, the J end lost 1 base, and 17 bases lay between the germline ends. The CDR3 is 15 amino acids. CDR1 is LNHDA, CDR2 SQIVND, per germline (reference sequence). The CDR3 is CASVDTPLTNTEAFF. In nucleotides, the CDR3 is TGTGCCAGTGTCGACACGCCATTGACGAACACTGAAGCTTTCTTT.

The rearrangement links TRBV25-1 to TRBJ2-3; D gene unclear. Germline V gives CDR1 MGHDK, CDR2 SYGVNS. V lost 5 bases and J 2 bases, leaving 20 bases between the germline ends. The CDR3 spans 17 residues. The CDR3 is CASSKEAAVSLTDTQYF. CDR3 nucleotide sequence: TGTGCCAGCAGTAAAGAGGCGGCGGTATCCCTCACAGATACGCAGTATTTT.

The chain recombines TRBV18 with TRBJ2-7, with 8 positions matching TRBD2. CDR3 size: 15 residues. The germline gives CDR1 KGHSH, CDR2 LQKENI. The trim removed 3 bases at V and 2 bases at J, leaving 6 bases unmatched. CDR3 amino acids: CASSPVAGPTYEQYF. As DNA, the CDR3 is TGTGCCAGCTCACCCGTAGCGGGGCCAACCTACGAGCAGTACTTC.

This CDR3 reads CASSLALVLGEQFF. The CDR3 nucleotides read TGTGCCAGCAGCTTGGCCTTGGTCCTCGGTGAGCAGTTCTTC. This chain uses TRBV5-6 with TRBJ2-1; D uncertain. V was trimmed by 0 bases and J by 9 bases, leaving 13 bases between them. The CDR3 is 14 residues long. Germline V gives CDR1 SGHDT, CDR2 YYEEEE.

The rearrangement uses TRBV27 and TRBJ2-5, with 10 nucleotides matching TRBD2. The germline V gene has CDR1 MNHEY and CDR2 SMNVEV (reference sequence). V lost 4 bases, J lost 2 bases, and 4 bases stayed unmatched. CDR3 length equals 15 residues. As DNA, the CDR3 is TGTGCCAGCAGTTGGACTAGCGGATGGCAAGAGACCCAGTACTTC. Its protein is CASSWTSGWQETQYF.

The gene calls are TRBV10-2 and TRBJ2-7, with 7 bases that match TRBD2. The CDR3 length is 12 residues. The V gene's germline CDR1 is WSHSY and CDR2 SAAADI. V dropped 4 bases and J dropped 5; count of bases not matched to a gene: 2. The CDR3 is CASSGAGDEQYF. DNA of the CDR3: TGCGCCAGCAGTGGTGCGGGGGACGAGCAGTACTTC.

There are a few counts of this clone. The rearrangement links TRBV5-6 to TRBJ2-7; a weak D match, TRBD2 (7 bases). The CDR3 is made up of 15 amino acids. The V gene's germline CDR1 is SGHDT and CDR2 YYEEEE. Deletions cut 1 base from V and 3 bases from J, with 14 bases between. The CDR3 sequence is CASSLRGGSDYEQYF. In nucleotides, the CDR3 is TGTGCCAGCAGCTTGAGGGGGGGATCGGACTACGAGCAGTACTTC.

The CDR3 DNA reads TGTGCCAGCAGCTTCCGGGACTCTGGGGCCAACGTCCTGACTTTC. Residues: CASSFRDSGANVLTF. This sequence joins TRBV7-2 and TRBJ2-6; D is perhaps TRBD2 (5 bases). This CDR3 region has 15 residues. Germline lookup yields CDR1 SGHTA and CDR2 FQGNSA. V was cut by 3 bases and J by 0 bases, with 6 bases left in between.

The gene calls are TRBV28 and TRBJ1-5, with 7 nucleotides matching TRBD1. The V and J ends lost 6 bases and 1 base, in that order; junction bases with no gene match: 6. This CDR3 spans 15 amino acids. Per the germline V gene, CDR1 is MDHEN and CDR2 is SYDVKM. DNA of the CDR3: TGTGCCAGCAGAAACAGGGGCGTGAGCAATCAGCCCCAGCATTTT. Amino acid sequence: CASRNRGVSNQPQHF.